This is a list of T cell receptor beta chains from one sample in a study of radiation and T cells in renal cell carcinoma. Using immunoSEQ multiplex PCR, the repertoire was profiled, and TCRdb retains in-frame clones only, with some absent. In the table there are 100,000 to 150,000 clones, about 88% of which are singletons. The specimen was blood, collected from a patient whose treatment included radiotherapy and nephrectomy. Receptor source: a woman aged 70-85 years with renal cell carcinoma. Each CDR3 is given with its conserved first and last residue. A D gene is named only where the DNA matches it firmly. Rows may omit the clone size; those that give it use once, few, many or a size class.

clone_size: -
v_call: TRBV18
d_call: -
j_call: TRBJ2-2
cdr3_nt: TGTGCCAGCTCACCGCAGAACACCGGGGAGCTGTTTTTT
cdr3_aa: CASSPQNTGELFF

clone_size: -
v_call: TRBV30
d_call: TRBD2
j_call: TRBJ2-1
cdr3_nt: TGTGCCTGGAGTGTGACTAGCGGATACAATGAGCAGTTCTTC
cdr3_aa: CAWSVTSGYNEQFF

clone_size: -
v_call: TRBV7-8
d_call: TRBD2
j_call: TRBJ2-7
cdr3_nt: TGTGCCAGCAGCCGAACAAGCGGGGGGGGGTCCTACGAGCAGTACTTC
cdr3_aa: CASSRTSGGGSYEQYF

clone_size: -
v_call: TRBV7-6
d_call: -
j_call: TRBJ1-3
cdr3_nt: TGTGCCAGCAGCTTAGGGCGTCTCTCTGGAAACACCATATATTTT
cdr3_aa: CASSLGRLSGNTIYF

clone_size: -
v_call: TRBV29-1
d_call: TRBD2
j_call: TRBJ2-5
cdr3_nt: TGCAGCGTTCCGACTAGCGGGGGGGAGACCCAGTACTTC
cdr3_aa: CSVPTSGGETQYF

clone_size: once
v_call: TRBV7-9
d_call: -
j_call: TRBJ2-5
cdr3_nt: TGTGCCAGCAGCTTTGGGGAAGAGACCCAGTACTTC
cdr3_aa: CASSFGEETQYF

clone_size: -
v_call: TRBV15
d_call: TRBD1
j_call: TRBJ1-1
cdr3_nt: TGTGCCACCAGCAGAGATCAAGGGGGCAACACTGAAGCTTTCTTT
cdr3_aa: CATSRDQGGNTEAFF

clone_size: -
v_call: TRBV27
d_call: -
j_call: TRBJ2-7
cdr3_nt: TGTGCCAGCAGTTTCCGGGCCGGCTCCTACGAGCAGTACTTC
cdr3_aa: CASSFRAGSYEQYF

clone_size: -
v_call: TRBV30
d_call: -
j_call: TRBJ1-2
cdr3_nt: TGTGCCTCAAGGGAGGGGACAAGAGTAGGTAGCTATGGCTACACCTTC
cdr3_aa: CASREGTRVGSYGYTF

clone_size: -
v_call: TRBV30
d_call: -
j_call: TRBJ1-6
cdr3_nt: TGTGCCTGGAATGGGATGTGGAATTCACCCCTCCACTTT
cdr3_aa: CAWNGMWNSPLHF

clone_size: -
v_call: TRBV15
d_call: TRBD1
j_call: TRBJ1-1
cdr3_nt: TGTGCCACCAGCAGAAGGACAGGGTTGGATGAAGCTTTCTTT
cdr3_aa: CATSRRTGLDEAFF

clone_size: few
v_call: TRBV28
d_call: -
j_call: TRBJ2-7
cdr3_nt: TGTGCCAGCAGTTTATTGGCGGCCCCATACGAGCAGTACTTC
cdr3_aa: CASSLLAAPYEQYF

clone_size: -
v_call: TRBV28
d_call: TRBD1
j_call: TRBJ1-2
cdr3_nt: TGTGCCAGCAGTTTCGACAGGGTGGGCTTCTATGGCTACACCTTC
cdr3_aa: CASSFDRVGFYGYTF

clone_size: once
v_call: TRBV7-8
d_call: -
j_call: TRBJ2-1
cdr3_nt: TGTGCCAGCAGCGTGGGGGAGAGCTCCTACAATGAGCAGTTCTTC
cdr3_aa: CASSVGESSYNEQFF

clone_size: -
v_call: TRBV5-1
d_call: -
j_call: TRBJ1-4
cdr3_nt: TGCGCCAGCAGCGTTGGACCAGGGCAGGATAATGAAAAACTGTTTTTT
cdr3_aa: CASSVGPGQDNEKLFF

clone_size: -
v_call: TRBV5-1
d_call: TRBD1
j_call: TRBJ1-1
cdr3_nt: TGCGCCAGCAGCTTGGGGGACAGGGCGTTTGTCCCTAATGCAGCTTTCTTT
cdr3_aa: CASSLGDRAFVPNAAFF

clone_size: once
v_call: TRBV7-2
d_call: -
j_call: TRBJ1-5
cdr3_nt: TGTGCCAGCAGCTTGAGGCGGAGGGGGGGAGATGGCAATCAGCCCCAGCATTTT
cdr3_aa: CASSLRRRGGDGNQPQHF

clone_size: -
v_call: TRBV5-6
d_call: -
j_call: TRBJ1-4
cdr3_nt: TGTGCCAGCAGCTTGGATGCCAAAAAACTGTTTTTT
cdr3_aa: CASSLDAKKLFF

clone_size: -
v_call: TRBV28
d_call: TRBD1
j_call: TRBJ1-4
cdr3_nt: TGTGCCACCCGGACAGGGGACGAAAAACTGTTTTTT
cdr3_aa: CATRTGDEKLFF

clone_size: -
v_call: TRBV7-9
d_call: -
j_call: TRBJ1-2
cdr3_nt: TGTGCCAGCAGCTTAGTCGTATCAGGGCTGAGATATGGCTACACCTTC
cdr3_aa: CASSLVVSGLRYGYTF

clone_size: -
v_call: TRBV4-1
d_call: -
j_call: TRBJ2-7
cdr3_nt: TGCGCCAGCAGCCAAGATGAGACAGGAAACAGGCCGATCTACGAGCAGTACTTC
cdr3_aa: CASSQDETGNRPIYEQYF

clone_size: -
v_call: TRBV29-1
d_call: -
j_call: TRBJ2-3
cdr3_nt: TGCAGCGCGCTCAGGGGAAATACGCAGTATTTT
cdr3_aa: CSALRGNTQYF

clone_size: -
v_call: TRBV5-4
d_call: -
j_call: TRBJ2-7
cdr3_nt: TGTGCCAGCAGCCGGGAGCCAGCGGACTACGAGCAGTACTTC
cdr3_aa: CASSREPADYEQYF

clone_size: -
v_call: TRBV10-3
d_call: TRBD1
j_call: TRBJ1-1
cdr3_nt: TGTGCCATCAGTGGACAGGGGAACACTGAAGCTTTCTTT
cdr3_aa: CAISGQGNTEAFF

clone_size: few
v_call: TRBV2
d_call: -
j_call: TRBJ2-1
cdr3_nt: TGTGCCAGCAGTCCGGGCCGAGGGACCAATGAGCAGTTCTTC
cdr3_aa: CASSPGRGTNEQFF

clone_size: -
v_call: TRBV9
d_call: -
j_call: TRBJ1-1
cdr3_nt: TGTGCCAGCAGCGTAGGCCTACAGGGTCCTGGTGAAGCTTTCTTT
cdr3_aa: CASSVGLQGPGEAFF